These 16 T cell receptor beta chains share one sample of origin, sequenced in a study of T-cell memory formation after mild COVID-19. Each CDR3 protein is one row after TCRdb ran MiXCR on the 5' RACE reads. The sample has approximately 150,000 distinct CDR3 sequences, approximately 5.7% seen once. Sequenced: PBMCs or a T cell subset sorted from them (not recorded which). These receptors all come from an adult woman who had mild COVID-19 (a few samples of this study predate the infection). Cell type and time point are not known.

The genes are TRBV7-2 and TRBJ2-1, with 10 bases that match TRBD1. The ends lost 1 base at V and 7 bases at J; junction bases unmatched: 19. The germline CDR1 and CDR2 sequences are SGHTA and FQGNSA. The length of the CDR3 is 20 residues. CDR3 in DNA: TGTGCCAGCAGCTTAGACGCCGTCAGGGGGACAGGGGCCCGAAGGAATGAGCAGTTCTTC. It is translated as CASSLDAVRGTGARRNEQFF.

This clonotype was seen only a few times. This sequence joins TRBV4-3 and TRBJ1-1, with D maybe TRBD1 (5 bases). The CDR3 spans 12 residues. Germline V lookup: CDR1 LGHNA, CDR2 YSLEER. The V end was cut by 5 bases, the J end by 7 bases, with 11 bases between. CDR3 nucleotide sequence: TGCGCCAGCAGCACCCGTCAGGGTGAAGCTTTCTTT. This gives the protein CASSTRQGEAFF.

This clonotype was detected ten times or more. The chain joins TRBV10-2 to TRBJ2-3; possible D gene TRBD2, 7 bases. In germline, CDR1 is WSHSY, CDR2 SAAADI. The CDR3 runs 14 residues. Trimming left V 6 bases short and J 5 bases short, with 15 bases between. CDR3 nucleotide sequence: TGCGCCAGCAGGGGGGGGGCGGGAGAAGATACGCAGTATTTT. It codes for CASRGGAGEDTQYF.

A few counts support this clonotype. This chain connects TRBV12-3 or TRBV12-4 to TRBJ1-1; D unresolved. This CDR3 region has 14 residues. The germline V and J ends were trimmed by 3 bases and 6 bases, with 14 bases remaining between them. CDR3 sequence (DNA): TGTGCCAGCAGTTTGGGCACGGTTGTATCTGAAGCTTTCTTT. Its translation: CASSLGTVVSEAFF.

This clonotype has a count of ten or more. This rearrangement joins TRBV29-1 to TRBJ2-1; D gene uncertain. Trimming cost V 4 bases and J 6 bases, with 10 bases left between them. The germline V gene has CDR1 SQVTM and CDR2 ANQGSEA. The CDR3 spans 12 residues. The CDR3 nucleotides are TGCAGCGTTGTCCATAGTCCCAATGAGCAGTTCTTC. Its translation: CSVVHSPNEQFF.

This rearrangement joins TRBV18 to TRBJ2-3; D remains unclear. The CDR3 has 15 residues. The germline CDR1 and CDR2 sequences are KGHSH and LQKENI. V was cut by 1 base and J by 0 bases, with 8 bases left in between. The CDR3 DNA follows: TGTGCCAGCTCACCACAGGGCCCGAGCACAGATACGCAGTATTTT. It specifies CASSPQGPSTDTQYF.

Many counts were recorded for this clonotype. The chain recombines TRBV24-1 with TRBJ2-7, with TRBD1 matching over 8 bases. V shed 4 bases, J shed 1 base, and the junction held 5 bases outside the gene matches. The CDR3 totals 15 residues. Germline V CDR1 and CDR2: KGHDR, SFDVKD. The CDR3 region is CATSDPGTGSYEQYF. CDR3 bases: TGTGCCACCAGTGACCCCGGGACAGGTTCCTACGAGCAGTACTTC.

This clonotype was seen repeatedly, ten times or more. The chain has TRBV7-9 and TRBJ1-1; TRBD1 matches 7 bases. The CDR3 loop spans 16 amino acids. Trimming removed 5 bases from V and 3 bases from J; junction bases left unmatched: 12. Germline assignment: CDR1 SEHNR and CDR2 FQNEAQ (reference sequence). CDR3 DNA: TGTGCCAGCAGCCCCTCGCCTGGGGGGACAGACACTGAAGCTTTCTTT. It encodes CASSPSPGGTDTEAFF.

The chain recombines TRBV20-1 with TRBJ1-3; TRBD1 matches at 8 bases. The CDR3 totals 15 residues. Germline V CDR1 and CDR2: DFQATT, SNEGSKA (reference sequence). V gave up 5 bases and J gave up 3 bases; unmatched junction bases: 9. The CDR3 nucleotides read TGCAGTGCTTCCCCCCAGGGGGCGCTTGGAAACACCATATATTTT. It specifies CSASPQGALGNTIYF.

This clonotype has more than one count but fewer than ten. The chain couples TRBV14 to TRBJ2-4; 8 bases map to TRBD1. Germline CDR1 and CDR2: SGHDN and FVKESK. The V segment lost 7 bases and the J segment 8 bases; nucleotides outside the gene matches: 7. This CDR3 is built from 13 residues. In DNA form, the CDR3 reads TGTGCCAGCACCTCTCTGGACAGGGACATTCAGTACTTC. This sequence encodes CASTSLDRDIQYF.

The genes are TRBV7-6 and TRBJ2-3, with a weak D call TRBD1 (6 bases). Trimming shortened V by 4 bases and J by 1 base, and 12 bases separated the two germline ends. The germline CDR1 and CDR2 sequences are SGHVS and FNYEAQ. The CDR3 has 15 amino acids. CDR3 DNA sequence: TGTGCCAGCAGCTCGCGACGGACAGGCACAGATACGCAGTATTTT. Amino acids: CASSSRRTGTDTQYF.

This clonotype showed up just a few times. The chain links TRBV7-9 to TRBJ1-4, with 7 bases identical to TRBD1. The CDR3 extends over 15 amino acids. V shed 6 bases, J shed 5 bases, and the junction held 9 bases outside the gene matches. Germline V lookup: CDR1 SEHNR, CDR2 FQNEAQ (reference sequence). In DNA, the CDR3 is TGTGCCAGCAGGACGGTCAGGGGGAAGAATGAAAAACTGTTTTTT. This encodes CASRTVRGKNEKLFF.

In its sample, this clonotype was seen many times. The DNA for the CDR3 is TGTGCCAGCAGAACTAGCGGGAGTGTGGCAGATACGCAGTATTTT. Its protein is CASRTSGSVADTQYF. This chain joins TRBV7-2 and TRBJ2-3; 11 nucleotides align to TRBD2. CDR1 SGHTA and CDR2 FQGNSA come from the germline V gene. The CDR3 sequence is 15 residues long. V lost 6 bases, J lost 4 bases, and 6 bases stayed unmatched. The variable domain in full, with the rest retrieved from reference TRBV7-2 and TRBJ2-3, is GAGVSQSPSNKVTEKGKDVELRCDPISGHTALYWYRQSLGQGLEFLIYFQGNSAPDKSGLPSDRFSAERTGGSVSTLTIQRTQQEDSAVYLCASRTSGSVADTQYFGPGTRLTVL.

A few counts support this clonotype. The rearrangement links TRBV29-1 to TRBJ2-7; D may be TRBD1 or TRBD2 (5 bases each). The ends were cut back, 7 bases at V and 2 bases at J, with 12 bases in the middle. CDR1 and CDR2 (germline): SQVTM, ANQGSEA. This CDR3 is 12 amino acids long. The CDR3 loop reads CSGGPFTYEQYF. The CDR3 coding sequence is TGCAGCGGGGGACCGTTTACCTACGAGCAGTACTTC.

In its sample, this clonotype was seen many times. This chain joins TRBV7-3 and TRBJ2-2; weak D call: TRBD2 (7 bases). V gave up 0 bases and J gave up 6 bases, with 11 bases separating them. CDR3 length: 15 residues. CDR1 and CDR2 (germline): SGHTA, FQGTGA. CDR3 amino acids: CASSLTGGQPGELFF. The CDR3 DNA is TGTGCCAGCAGCTTAACGGGGGGGCAACCCGGGGAGCTGTTTTTT.

This clonotype was detected many times. CDR3 sequence reads: CASSWDRDTQYF. For the CDR3, the DNA is TGTGCCAGCAGCTGGGACAGAGATACGCAGTATTTT. The gene calls are TRBV7-9 and TRBJ2-3; 7 bases map to TRBD1. CDR1 and CDR2 (germline): SEHNR, FQNEAQ (reference sequence). The CDR3 runs to 12 residues. Unmatched junction bases numbered 0, after V lost 4 bases and J lost 5 bases.